This record concerns one T cell receptor beta chain sequence. Which antigen it targets is not known. No clone much larger than this one lies a single base away; base qualities are absent. This sample is part of a study of blood T cell repertoires in COVID-19 (dated by TCRdb to about 2020). About the full investigation: The collaborator samples originated in the United States, Italy and Spain and spanned the acute and convalescent phases of COVID-19. The material from the prospective study consisted of cDNA or gDNA derived from T cells, B-cell-depleted T cells, or PBMCs. Deeply sampled blood TCRbeta repertoires from subjects exposed to, actively infected with, or recovered from COVID-19 were included in the dataset. The repertoires were released in a freely available public database intended as a resource for research on the immune response to SARS-CoV-2. Samples came from the ongoing ImmuneRACE study (first 160 participants) plus 1,254 subjects from 6 global collaborators. Nearly every sample came with metadata listing a de-identified subject ID, COVID-19 status, age in years and sex. HLA class I and class II types, where available, came from metadata supplied by the sample provider rather than from assay-based typing. The research as a whole found: The quantity of clinical and demographic metadata differed by source and by participant and was supplied without curation.

TCRbeta CDR3 regions were amplified from genomic DNA by means of the immunoSEQ Assay, a bias-controlled multiplex PCR. In the authors' own workflow: The number of nucleated cells in each sample was estimated by amplification of reference gene primers within the assay. To quantify the absolute abundance of each unique TCRbeta CDR3 rearrangement, sequence reads were collapsed and filtered. For each sample, productive Simpson clonality was calculated as the square root of Simpson's diversity index across productive rearrangements. TCRdb limited this immuneACCESS table to in-frame rearrangements with V and J called. A share of clones is missing; checked studies link under half to unresolved V genes, and the rest is unexplained. From that table come the V and J calls and clone size; the DNA was used to work out D and trimming. The sample table shows tens of thousands of clones, and 65% to 90% are seen once. Of the sample, 3.8% is held by the ten largest clones.

Each collaborating institution followed its own protocols to collect whole blood in K2EDTA tubes. For TCRbeta analysis, collaborator samples were shipped as frozen whole blood, as isolated PBMCs, or as DNA extracted from either sample type. CDR1 and CDR2 are read off the germline V gene (reference sequence) as SEHNR and FQNEAQ. V and J lose 5 bases and 6 bases, and a span of 16 bases separates them. The CDR3 runs 15 residues from the cysteine to the phenylalanine. Left in the record is the CDR3 DNA by itself, 45 bases read in frame from the first base. The chain couples TRBV7-9 to TRBJ2-2; possibly the D gene is TRBD2, per 6 matching bases. Sequenced: peripheral blood. The TCR comes from a man in his sixties with acute or convalescent COVID-19. The sequence in DNA is TGTGCCAGCAGCCAAACTAGCAATGGGGCCGGGGAGCTGTTTTTT. Protein translation: CASSQTSNGAGELFF.